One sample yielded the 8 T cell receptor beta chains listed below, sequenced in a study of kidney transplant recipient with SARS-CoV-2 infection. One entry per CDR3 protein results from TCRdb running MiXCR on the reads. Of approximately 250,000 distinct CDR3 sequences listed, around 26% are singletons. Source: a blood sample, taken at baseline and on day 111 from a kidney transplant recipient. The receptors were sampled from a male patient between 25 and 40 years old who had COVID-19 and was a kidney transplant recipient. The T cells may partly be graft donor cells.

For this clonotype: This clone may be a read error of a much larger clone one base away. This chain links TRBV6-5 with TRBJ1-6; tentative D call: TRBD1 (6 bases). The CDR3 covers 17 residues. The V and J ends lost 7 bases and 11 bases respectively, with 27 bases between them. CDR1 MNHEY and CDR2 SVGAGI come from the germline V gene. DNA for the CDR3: TGTGCCAGCACCCCAAGGGGGACTCACCCTGGGAATCCACCCCTCCACTTT. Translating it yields CASTPRGTHPGNPPLHF.

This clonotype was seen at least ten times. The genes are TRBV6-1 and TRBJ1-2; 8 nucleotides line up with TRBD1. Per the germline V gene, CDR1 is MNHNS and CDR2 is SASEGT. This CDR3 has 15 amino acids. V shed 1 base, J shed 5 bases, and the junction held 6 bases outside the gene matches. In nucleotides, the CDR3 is TGTGCCAGCAGTGAAGGGCAGGGGGCAGGGTATGGCTACACCTTC. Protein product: CASSEGQGAGYGYTF.

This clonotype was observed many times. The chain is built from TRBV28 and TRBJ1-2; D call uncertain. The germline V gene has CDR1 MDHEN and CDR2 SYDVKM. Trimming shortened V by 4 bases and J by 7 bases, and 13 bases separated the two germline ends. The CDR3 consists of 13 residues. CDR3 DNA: TGTGCCAGCAGTTCCGGCAAACCAGTTGGCTACACCTTC. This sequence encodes CASSSGKPVGYTF.

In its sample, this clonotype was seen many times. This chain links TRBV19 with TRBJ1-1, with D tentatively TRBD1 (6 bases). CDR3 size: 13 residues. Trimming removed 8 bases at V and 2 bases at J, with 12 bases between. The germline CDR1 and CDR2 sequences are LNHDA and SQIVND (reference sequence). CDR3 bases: TGTGCCAGTCCCCCAGGGGCTAACACTGAAGCTTTCTTT. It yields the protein CASPPGANTEAFF.

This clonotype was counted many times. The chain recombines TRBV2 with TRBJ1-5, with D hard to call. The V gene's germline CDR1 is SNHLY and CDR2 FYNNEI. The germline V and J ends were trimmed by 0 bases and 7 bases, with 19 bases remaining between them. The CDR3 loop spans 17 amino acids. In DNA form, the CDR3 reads TGTGCCAGCAGTGAAGCGTTGTGGGCGCCCGGGAGCCAGCCCCAGCATTTT. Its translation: CASSEALWAPGSQPQHF.

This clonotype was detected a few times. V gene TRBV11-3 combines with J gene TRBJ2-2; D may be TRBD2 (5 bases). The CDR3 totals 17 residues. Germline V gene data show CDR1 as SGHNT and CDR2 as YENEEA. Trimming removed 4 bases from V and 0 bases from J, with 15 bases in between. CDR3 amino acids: CASSSPSGVTNTGELFF. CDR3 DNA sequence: TGTGCCAGCAGCTCCCCTTCCGGGGTTACGAACACCGGGGAGCTGTTTTTT.

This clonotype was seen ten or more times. In nucleotides, the CDR3 is TGTGCCAGCAGCTCGCTTAATAAGGCTGGAAAGACCTATGGCTACACCTTC. Amino acid sequence: CASSSLNKAGKTYGYTF. This chain links TRBV11-1 with TRBJ1-2; unclear D gene. This CDR3 comprises 17 residues. The V end lost 4 bases, the J end lost 4 bases, and 22 bases lay between the germline ends. CDR1 is SGHAT, CDR2 FQDESV, per germline (reference sequence).

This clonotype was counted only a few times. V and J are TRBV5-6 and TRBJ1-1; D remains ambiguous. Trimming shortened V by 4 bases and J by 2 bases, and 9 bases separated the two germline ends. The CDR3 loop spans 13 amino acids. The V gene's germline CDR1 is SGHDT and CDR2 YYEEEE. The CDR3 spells CASSANINTEAFF. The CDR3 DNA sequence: TGTGCCAGCAGCGCCAACATAAACACTGAAGCTTTCTTT.